What follows is one TCR beta chain and its context. This sample was included in a study of blood T cell repertoires in COVID-19. Study as a whole: Sites across the United States, Italy and Spain contributed samples from acute and convalescent COVID-19. In each case, the material was cDNA or gDNA derived from T cells, B-cell-depleted T cells, or PBMCs.

Per the original data handling: Reference gene primer amplification gave estimated nucleated cell counts. The data were produced by immunoSEQ multiplex PCR, yet TCRdb's version contains in-frame clones alone and is incomplete. V and J calls and clone size are given by that table; D and trimming were obtained from the DNA. Altogether about 50,000 clones are present, 65% to 85% being singletons, with the ten largest covering over 5%. The CDR3 is 15 residues long. Per the germline V gene, CDR1 is SGHRS and CDR2 is YFSETQ. Trimming cost V 4 bases and J 1 base, with 14 bases left between them. This receptor was identified in a woman of 80 years or more with acute or convalescent COVID-19. The rearrangement uses TRBV5-1 and TRBJ1-1; no reliable D call. Sequencing was performed on peripheral blood. The CDR3 spells CASSPQWATNTEAFF. For the CDR3, the DNA is TGCGCCAGCAGCCCTCAGTGGGCAACGAACACTGAAGCTTTCTTT.